Shown below are 6 T cell receptor delta chains from a single sample sequenced in a study of γδ T cells in repeated Plasmodium falciparum infection. Vgamma9/Vdelta2+ and Vdelta2-negative gammadelta T cells were flow-sorted from PBMC for bulk sequencing. TCRdb reapplied CATT to the multiplex PCR reads. The sample lists 85,000 to 90,000 delta-chain clones; almost 1.5% were seen once. What was sequenced was gamma-delta T cells from blood. All receptors come from a pool of human donors (malaria-infected and uninfected, not separated).

The table lists this clone with a few counts. This sequence is one base from a far larger clone and is likely a read error. Other DNA sequences in this specimen translate into the identical CDR3. This chain links TRDV1 with TRDJ1; 7 bases are a match to TRDD3. The J gene, missing from TCRdb, was assigned here through DNA to germline matching. Looked up from germline, CDR1 is TSWWSYY and CDR2 is QGS. The CDR3 runs 23 residues. The J segment lost 5 bases and the V segment lost 1 base, leaving 31 bases of the junction unmatched. CDR3 coding DNA: TGTGCTCTTGGGGAACAGTACCTAAACCTGTACTGGGGAACCAGTGGGGGGACTGATAAACTCATCTTT. Protein sequence: CALGEQYLNLYWGTSGGTDKLIF.

This clone has at least ten counts. This DNA translates differently at residue 10 from the TCRdb protein, which is that of a much larger clone; a read error is likely, and the protein shown is the DNA's own translation. The rearrangement joins TRDV3 to TRDJ1; D call uncertain. Per germline, CDR1 TVYSNPD and CDR2 GDNSRS (reference sequence). This CDR3 is built from 18 residues. Trimming left V 1 base short and J 3 bases short, with 27 bases between. As DNA, the CDR3 is TGTGCCTTTATGGATTCGAGGAGCGCCGGGCGCAGGGCCGATAAACTCATCTTT. Translating it yields CAFMDSRSAGRRADKLIF.

V is TRDV1 and J is TRDJ1; 10 nucleotides match TRDD3. The J gene was not available in TCRdb and was assigned here by matching the DNA to germline segments. The germline V gene has CDR1 TSWWSYY and CDR2 QGS. CDR3 size: 18 residues. With V trimmed by 0 bases and J by 1 base, 8 bases remained unmatched. Here the CDR3 DNA reads TGTGCTCTTGGGGAACTGTACTGGGGGATTGAGGGCACCGATAAACTCATCTTT. Translated, it gives CALGELYWGIEGTDKLIF.

In regard to this clone: A far larger clone lies a single base away; this is likely a read error. The sample contains more than one DNA sequence encoding this CDR3. V gene TRDV2 combines with J gene TRDJ3, with 12 positions matching TRDD3. The J gene was missing in TCRdb and was found by matching the end of the DNA to germline. From germline, CDR1 is GEAIGNYY and CDR2 EKD. The CDR3 extends over 23 amino acids. Losses at the gene ends were 0 bases for V and 0 bases for J; bases not matched to a gene: 14. The CDR3 protein is CACDTVILGDTTDHSWDTRQMFF. CDR3 coding DNA: TGTGCCTGTGACACCGTCATACTGGGGGATACAACAGACCACTCCTGGGACACCCGACAGATGTTTTTC.

This clone was counted only a few times. The TCRdb protein comes from a much larger clone and disagrees with this DNA's translation at residue 8, likely due to a read error; the protein given here is derived from the DNA. This chain connects TRDV2 to TRDJ3; no clear D. The J gene is absent in TCRdb and was assigned here via DNA matching to germline. V lost 1 base and J lost 2, with 8 bases in between. This CDR3 is built from 16 residues. CDR1 and CDR2 from the germline V gene are GEAIGNYY and EKD. The CDR3 coding sequence is TGTGCCTGTGACACACCAGGACCCTGGGACACCCGACAGATGTTTTTC. Its protein is CACDTPGPWDTRQMFF.

Of note for this clone: The protein in TCRdb stems from a much larger clone and differs at residue 12 from this DNA's translation, likely a read error; here the protein is translated from the DNA. The gene calls are TRDV2 and TRDJ2, with 7 bases identical to TRDD3. No J gene was available from TCRdb, and it was assigned here by a germline match of the DNA. CDR3 length: 16 residues. CDR1 is GEAIGNYY, CDR2 EKD, per germline. The DNA of the CDR3 is TGTGCCTGTGACACCGTTGGGGGAGCTTTGACAGAACAACTCTTCTTT. Its translation is CACDTVGGALTEQLFF.